The TCR beta chain described here comes from a study of beta chain features in type 1 diabetes. Study information: Sorted cell examination encompassed about 110 million cells across all samples. Study conclusions and caveats: Across all four CD4+ subsets, people with type 1 diabetes showed modestly shorter TCRB CDR3s.

With respect to this clone: Its antigen is undetermined.

Of the isolated RNA, all was reverse transcribed, and so the sequenced material was expressed TCRB transcripts. TCRdb keeps only in-frame clones here, not all; method: immunoSEQ multiplex PCR. The sample gives roughly 160,000 clones, 7.8% of which show up once; roughly 1% is in the top ten. V was trimmed by 10 bases and J by 4 bases, leaving 18 bases between them. Germline V CDR1 and CDR2: LNHDA, SQIVND (reference sequence). This CDR3 is built from 14 residues. Sorting with CD45RO/CCR7/CD25/CD127/CD95/CD27 yielded naive, central memory, regulatory and stem-like memory CD4+ cells. The chain is built from TRBV19 and TRBJ2-3; the D gene is possibly TRBD1 (5 bases). Sequenced sample: central memory CD4+ T cells from blood. This TCR came from a woman in her forties with type 1 diabetes. CDR3 sequence (DNA): TGTGCCACCTCAGGGCCACTCAAGCCAGATACGCAGTATTTT. Its protein product is CATSGPLKPDTQYF.